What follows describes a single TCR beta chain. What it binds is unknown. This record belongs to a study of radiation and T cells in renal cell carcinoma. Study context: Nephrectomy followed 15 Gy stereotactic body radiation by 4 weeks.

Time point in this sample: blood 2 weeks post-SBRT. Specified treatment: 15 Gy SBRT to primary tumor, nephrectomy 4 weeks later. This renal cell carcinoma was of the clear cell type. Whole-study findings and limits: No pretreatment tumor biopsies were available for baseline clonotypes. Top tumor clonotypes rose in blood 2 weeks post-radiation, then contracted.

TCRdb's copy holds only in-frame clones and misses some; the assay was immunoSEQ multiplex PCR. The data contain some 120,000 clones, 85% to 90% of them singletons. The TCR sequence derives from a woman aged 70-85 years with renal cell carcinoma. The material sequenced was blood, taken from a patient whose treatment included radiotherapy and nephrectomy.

The chain's CDR3 is CASLRDRGSEQFF. The CDR3 DNA reads TGTGCCAGCCTGAGGGACAGGGGAAGTGAGCAGTTCTTC. The V gene is TRBV6-1, the J gene TRBJ2-1; 10 nucleotides line up with TRBD1. The length of the CDR3 is 13 residues. J gave up 9 bases and V 8 bases, and 7 bases lay outside the gene matches. Germline-derived CDR1 and CDR2 are MNHNS and SASEGT.